This T cell receptor beta chain was identified in a study of T cell responses to AZD1222 COVID-19 vaccine. Study outcomes and limitations: A mostly white British donor set with more females was recruited, and clonal diversity was possibly underestimated.

As to this clone: Its antigen is undetermined.

Data came from immunoSEQ multiplex PCR; TCRdb stores just in-frame clones and leaves some out. Of 100,000 to 150,000 clones in the sample, 65% to 90% were seen once. V was pared by 3 bases and J by 4 bases, with 12 bases of the junction left unmatched. CDR3 length: 17 amino acids. CDR1 LGHNA and CDR2 YNFKEQ come from the germline V gene. The sample here was peripheral blood, taken on day 0 of AZD1222 vaccination. The gene calls are TRBV4-2 and TRBJ1-2; 9 bases are shared with TRBD1. The receptor comes from an adult in good health. CDR3 DNA: TGTGCCAGCAGCCAGGAAGAGCACGGGACAGGGCTCTATGGCTACACCTTC. Translated, it gives CASSQEEHGTGLYGYTF.